This T cell receptor (beta chain) was obtained from a study of OX40 agonist ivuxolimab in advanced cancers. Study-wide findings and caveats: Circulating CD4+ and CD8+ T cells showed clonal expansion by week 6 at 0.1 to 3.0 mg/kg. On average, CD8+ T cells had more expanded clones than CD4+.

To note about this clone: Its matching antigen is unknown.

Per germline, CDR1 MNHEY and CDR2 SVGAGI. V was clipped by 7 bases and J by 2 bases, with 12 bases between them. The CDR3 has 15 amino acids. Clones were sequenced by immunoSEQ multiplex PCR, and TCRdb holds only the in-frame ones, with some missing. The sample yields over 30,000 clones, roughly 78% seen once. The source was CD4+ or CD8+ T cells sorted from blood, collected in a trial of the OX40 agonist ivuxolimab. The V gene is TRBV6-5, the J gene TRBJ1-6; no clear D gene. This receptor was obtained from an adult with an advanced solid tumor such as melanoma, head and neck, liver or kidney cancer. The CDR3 reads CASNRDGAYNSPLHF. In DNA, the CDR3 is TGTGCCAGCAACCGAGACGGCGCCTATAATTCACCCCTCCACTTT.